This T cell receptor (beta chain) was recorded in a study of T-cell reconstitution after alpha-beta-depleted transplantation in children. Germline trimming cut 0 bases from V and 3 bases from J; bases unmatched to any gene: 4. Germline V gives CDR1 ENHRY, CDR2 SYGVKD. CDR3 length: 15 residues. This clonotype was seen only a few times. Using unique molecular identifiers, the investigators prepared the TCRbeta library. TCRdb reanalysed the PCR reads using MiXCR and keeps one entry per CDR3 protein. Among some 600,000 distinct CDR3 sequences listed, about 15% were seen once. The origin of this receptor is a human donor who donated a stem cell graft to a child with acute myeloid leukemia. The rearrangement joins TRBV10-3 to TRBJ2-7; TRBD1 matches 8 bases. Source: PBMCs from the stem cell graft donor, taken from the stem cell graft. CDR3: CAISESGQGHYEQYF. In DNA form, the CDR3 reads TGTGCCATCAGTGAGTCAGGACAGGGTCACTACGAGCAGTACTTC.